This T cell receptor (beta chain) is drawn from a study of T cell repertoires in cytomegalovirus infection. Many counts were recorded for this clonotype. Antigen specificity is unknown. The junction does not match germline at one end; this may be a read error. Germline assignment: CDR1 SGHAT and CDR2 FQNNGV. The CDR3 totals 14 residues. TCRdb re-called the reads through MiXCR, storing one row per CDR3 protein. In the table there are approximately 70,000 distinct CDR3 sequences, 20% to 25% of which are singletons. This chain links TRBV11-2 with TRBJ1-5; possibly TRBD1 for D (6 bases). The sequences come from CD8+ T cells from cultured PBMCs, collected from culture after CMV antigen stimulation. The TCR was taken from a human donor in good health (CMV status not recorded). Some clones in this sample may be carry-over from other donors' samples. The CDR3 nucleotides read TGCGCCAGCAGCCTAGGGGGGGGCAATCAGCCCCAGCATTTT. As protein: CASSLGGGNQPQHF.